A single sample gave rise to the 10 T cell receptor beta chains below, sequenced in a study of blood T cells in healthy people across ages. Together with a sample-barcoded 5' primer, a J-beta primer mix was included in a second PCR lasting about 6 to 11 cycles. In TCRdb, the 5' RACE reads were re-called with MiXCR into one record per CDR3 protein. Among approximately 900,000 distinct CDR3 sequences listed, under 50% were seen once. Sequenced sample: blood. The receptors stem from a man aged 30-40 years in good health.

This clonotype was observed a few times. The chain has TRBV4-2 and TRBJ2-5, with TRBD2 identical over 10 bases. V lost 1 base, J lost 2 bases, and 4 bases stayed unmatched. Germline lookup yields CDR1 LGHNA and CDR2 YNFKEQ. This CDR3 comprises 16 residues. CDR3 nucleotide sequence: TGTGCCAGCAGCCAAGGTGAACTAGCGGGGCAAGAGACCCAGTACTTC. Its protein product is CASSQGELAGQETQYF.

Details on this clonotype: The junction departs from germline at one end; a sequencing error may be responsible. This rearrangement joins TRBV12-3 or TRBV12-4 to TRBJ2-2, with D possibly TRBD1 on 5 matching bases. CDR3 length equals 13 residues. The CDR3: CVSRDDNPGELFF. The CDR3 nucleotides are TGTGTCAGCAGGGATGACAATCCCGGGGAGCTGTTTTTT.

The V call is TRBV9, the J call TRBJ2-5; no firm D call. There are 14 residues in the CDR3. The V end was cut by 3 bases, the J end by 11 bases, with 20 bases between. The germline V gene encodes CDR1 SGDLS and CDR2 YYNGEE. CDR3 region: CASSALLAYNEQYF. Written as DNA, the CDR3 is TGTGCCAGCAGCGCCCTCCTGGCCTACAATGAGCAGTACTTC.

Comments on this clonotype: The CDR3 end shows no conserved phenylalanine or tryptophan, and so a read error is likely. The chain joins TRBV4-3 to TRBJ1-2; D remains ambiguous. This CDR3 contains 13 residues. Germline V CDR1 and CDR2: LGHNA, YSLEER. V was pared by 0 bases and J by 7 bases, with 9 bases between. CDR3 nucleotide sequence: TGCGCCAGCAGCCAAGAGGGGTGGGGTGGCTACACCCTC. It yields the protein CASSQEGWGGYTL.

This clonotype has a handful of counts. The chain combines TRBV5-1 with TRBJ2-1; maybe TRBD2 (6 bases). V was cut by 0 bases and J by 2 bases, with 12 bases left in between. The CDR3 length is 16 residues. Germline V gives CDR1 SGHRS, CDR2 YFSETQ. CDR3 coding DNA: TGCGCCAGCAGCTTGGTTGGGGGGATGGCCTACAATGAGCAGTTCTTC. Translation: CASSLVGGMAYNEQFF.

This clonotype appeared a few times. J is TRBJ2-1 and V is TRBV3-1; 8 nucleotides match TRBD1. The germline CDR1 and CDR2 sequences are LGHDT and YNNKEL (reference sequence). This CDR3 comprises 16 residues. V dropped 3 bases and J dropped 5; count of bases not matched to a gene: 9. CDR3 in amino acids: CASSHVGQGDHNEQFF. CDR3 DNA sequence: TGTGCCAGCAGCCACGTTGGACAGGGAGACCACAATGAGCAGTTCTTC.

This clonotype was seen more than once but under ten times. The chain links TRBV3-1 to TRBJ2-1; 13 positions match TRBD2. Losses at the gene ends were 3 bases for V and 9 bases for J; bases not matched to a gene: 5. The CDR3 is 15 amino acids. Germline V CDR1 and CDR2: LGHDT, YNNKEL (reference sequence). The chain's CDR3 is CASSQGTSGVSEQFF. Written as DNA, the CDR3 is TGTGCCAGCAGCCAGGGGACTAGCGGGGTAAGTGAGCAGTTCTTC.

The chain employs TRBV6-4 and TRBJ1-2, with D possibly TRBD1 on 6 matching bases. The CDR3 is 14 residues long. Germline values: CDR1 MRHNA, CDR2 SNTAGT. V lost 2 bases and J 6 bases, leaving 13 bases between the germline ends. This CDR3 reads CASSDNGGRNGYTF. The CDR3 DNA follows: TGTGCCAGCAGTGACAATGGGGGCAGGAATGGCTACACCTTC.

This clonotype was seen more than once but under ten times. This clone may be a read error of a much larger clone one base away. This chain connects TRBV6-1 to TRBJ2-3; D call uncertain. The CDR3 consists of 13 residues. Germline CDR1 reads MNHNS; CDR2 reads SASEGT. V shed 6 bases and J shed 0 bases, with 7 bases lying between them. Here the CDR3 DNA reads TGTGCCAGCAGGGAAACTAGCACAGATACGCAGTATTTT. This gives the protein CASRETSTDTQYF.

The chain carries TRBV12-3 or TRBV12-4 and TRBJ1-2, with TRBD1 as a possible D gene (5 bases). V shed 5 bases and J shed 5 bases, with 12 bases lying between them. The CDR3 has 13 residues. CDR3 in amino acids: CASSRDGIYGYTF. The DNA for the CDR3 is TGTGCCAGCAGTAGGGACGGGATTTATGGCTACACCTTC.